This passage covers 10 T cell receptor beta chains from one sample sequenced in a study of CD8+ T cells in alopecia areata. This sample's treatment: oral pan-JAK inhibitor, 5-10 mg twice daily. Sequencing relied on a cDNA template that was reverse transcribed from extracted RNA. The method was immunoSEQ multiplex PCR; TCRdb's version includes in-frame clones alone and lacks a portion of them. This table has about 42,000 clones, roughly 65% appearing once. Source: CD8+ T cells sorted from blood, taken at week 4, from a patient treated with tofacitinib. The receptor set was obtained from a human donor with alopecia areata.

The gene calls are TRBV6-6 and TRBJ1-1; D is unresolved. V was shortened by 0 bases and J by 0 bases, with 8 bases between the two germline ends. CDR1 MNHNY and CDR2 SVGAGI come from the germline V gene (reference sequence). The CDR3 runs to 15 residues. CDR3 loop: CASSYSSGLNTEAFF. CDR3 DNA: TGTGCCAGCAGTTACTCGAGTGGATTGAACACTGAAGCTTTCTTT.

This clone was counted only a few times. This chain links TRBV29-1 with TRBJ2-3, with 13 positions matching TRBD2. The CDR3 sequence is 16 residues long. CDR1 is SQVTM, CDR2 ANQGSEA, per germline. Trimming cost V 7 bases and J 0 bases; bases outside gene matches: 7. CDR3 in amino acids: CSGIGTSGESTDTQYF. CDR3 in DNA: TGCAGCGGGATCGGGACTAGCGGGGAAAGCACAGATACGCAGTATTTT.

The rearrangement joins TRBV6-5 to TRBJ2-7, with 7 positions matching TRBD2. In germline, CDR1 is MNHEY, CDR2 SVGAGI. The V and J ends lost 5 bases and 5 bases, in that order; junction bases with no gene match: 6. The length of the CDR3 is 13 residues. The CDR3 loop reads CASSPRLAHEQYF. CDR3 sequence (DNA): TGTGCCAGCAGTCCCCGACTAGCTCACGAGCAGTACTTC.

About this clone itself: This specimen includes other DNA sequences encoding the same CDR3. The chain couples TRBV7-9 to TRBJ1-5; D not resolved. Germline V lookup: CDR1 SEHNR, CDR2 FQNEAQ (reference sequence). The V and J ends lost 2 bases and 4 bases respectively, with 3 bases between them. The CDR3 runs to 12 residues. The CDR3 nucleotides read TGTGCCAGCAGCTTATTGAATCAGCCCCAGCATTTT. Its translation is CASSLLNQPQHF.

V gene TRBV29-1 combines with J gene TRBJ2-7, with D perhaps matching TRBD2 (5 bases). This CDR3 is built from 12 residues. V lost 4 bases, J lost 6 bases, and 13 bases lay in between. Per the germline V gene, CDR1 is SQVTM and CDR2 is ANQGSEA. CDR3 sequence (DNA): TGCAGCGTTGGGCAGTCGGGGTCCGAGCAGTACTTC. Protein: CSVGQSGSEQYF.

The chain uses TRBV5-6 and TRBJ2-2; 7 bases agree with TRBD1. Germline CDR1 and CDR2: SGHDT and YYEEEE. This CDR3 has 16 residues. After removal of 0 bases from V and 6 bases from J, the junction contained 8 bases not matched to a gene. The CDR3 DNA reads TGTGCCAGCAGCTTGGAATTACAGGGGAGAGCCGGGGAGCTGTTTTTT. Translation: CASSLELQGRAGELFF.

The chain couples TRBV29-1 to TRBJ1-2; D ambiguous. In germline, CDR1 is SQVTM, CDR2 ANQGSEA. Trimming pared 3 bases from V and 8 bases from J, leaving 13 bases between. The CDR3 loop spans 12 amino acids. The CDR3 spells CSVEGLGLGYTF. The CDR3 nucleotides read TGCAGCGTTGAGGGCTTGGGGTTAGGCTACACCTTC.

In its sample, this clone was seen a few times. The rearrangement uses TRBV5-1 and TRBJ2-3; D is possibly TRBD2 (6 bases). Trimming left V 0 bases short and J 2 bases short, with 10 bases between. The CDR3 contains 15 residues. Per the germline V gene, CDR1 is SGHRS and CDR2 is YFSETQ. The CDR3 protein is CASSLEGGITDTQYF. DNA for the CDR3: TGCGCCAGCAGCTTGGAGGGCGGGATCACAGATACGCAGTATTTT.

This clone came up once. This chain connects TRBV5-1 to TRBJ1-1, with D tentatively TRBD1 (5 bases). V dropped 1 base and J dropped 7 bases, with 8 bases sitting between them. The CDR3 loop spans 12 amino acids. Germline V gives CDR1 SGHRS, CDR2 YFSETQ. The CDR3 sequence: CASSLRGGEAFF. The DNA of the CDR3 is TGCGCCAGCAGCTTGCGTGGGGGTGAAGCTTTCTTT.

This chain joins TRBV10-1 and TRBJ2-7; TRBD1 is a possible D gene (6 bases). V lost 8 bases and J 7 bases, leaving 15 bases between the germline ends. The CDR3 loop spans 12 amino acids. Germline CDR1 is WNHNN and CDR2 is SYGVQD (reference sequence). CDR3 in amino acids: CASGGSGAEQYF. DNA of the CDR3: TGCGCCAGCGGGGGCTCGGGCGCAGAGCAGTACTTC.